This T cell receptor beta chain was identified during a study of T cells in Graves' hyperthyroidism and ophthalmopathy. The CDR3 is 15 residues long. V shed 7 bases, J shed 4 bases, and the junction held 9 bases outside the gene matches. Looked up from germline, CDR1 is MNHEY and CDR2 is SVGEGT. Using RNA transcripts as the source, TCR beta CDR3 regions were amplified. RT-PCR in the first round (using the HTBI primer set) targeted the TCR CDR3. From the multiplex PCR reads, TCRdb called clonotypes with MiXCR, one entry per CDR3 protein. The table has about 560,000 distinct CDR3 sequences, approximately 16% seen once.

The genes are TRBV6-2 or TRBV6-3 and TRBJ2-1; 8 bases are shared with TRBD2. The receptor was isolated from a woman younger than 30 with Graves' hyperthyroidism. The specimen sequenced was blood. The CDR3 reads CASTPDGGGYNEQFF. DNA for the CDR3: TGTGCCAGCACCCCCGACGGGGGGGGTTACAATGAGCAGTTCTTC.